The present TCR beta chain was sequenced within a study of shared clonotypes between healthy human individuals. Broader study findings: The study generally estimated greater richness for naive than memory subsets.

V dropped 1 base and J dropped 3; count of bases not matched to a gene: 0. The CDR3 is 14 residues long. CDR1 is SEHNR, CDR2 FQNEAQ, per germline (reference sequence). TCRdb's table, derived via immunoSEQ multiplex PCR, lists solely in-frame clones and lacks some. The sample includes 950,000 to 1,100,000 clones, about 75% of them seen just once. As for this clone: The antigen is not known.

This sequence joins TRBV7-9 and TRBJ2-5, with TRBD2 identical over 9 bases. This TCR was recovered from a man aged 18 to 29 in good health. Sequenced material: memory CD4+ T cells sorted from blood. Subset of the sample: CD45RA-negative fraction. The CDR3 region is CASSLGLAEETQYF. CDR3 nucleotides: TGTGCCAGCAGCTTAGGACTAGCGGAAGAGACCCAGTACTTC.